Shown below are 11 T cell receptor beta chains from a single sample sequenced in a study of identical twins. TCRdb ran MiXCR on the 5' RACE reads and lists one entry per CDR3 protein. The sample consists of approximately 700,000 distinct CDR3 sequences, 5.5% to 6.5% of them appearing once. Sequenced sample: naive T cells sorted from blood. These receptors came from a young man in good health.

In its sample, this clonotype was seen a few times. The rearrangement links TRBV29-1 to TRBJ2-2; D possibly matches TRBD1 or TRBD2 (6 bases each). CDR1 SQVTM and CDR2 ANQGSEA come from the germline V gene. This CDR3 comprises 12 residues. V was cut by 7 bases and J by 6 bases, with 12 bases left in between. CDR3 in amino acids: CSAARGAGELFF. The CDR3 DNA reads TGCAGCGCCGCGAGGGGGGCCGGGGAGCTGTTTTTT.

In its sample, this clonotype was seen many times. The chain has TRBV20-1 and TRBJ2-1; weak D call: TRBD2 (5 bases). The length of the CDR3 is 14 residues. Germline V lookup: CDR1 DFQATT, CDR2 SNEGSKA (reference sequence). The V end lost 2 bases, the J end lost 4 bases, and 12 bases lay between the germline ends. The CDR3 loop is CSARPPRGYNEQFF. The CDR3 region has the DNA TGCAGTGCTAGACCCCCCAGAGGGTACAATGAGCAGTTCTTC.

This clonotype has a count of ten or more. The CDR3 DNA is TGTGCCAGCGGTGGCGCCTACAATGAGCAGTTCTTC. Amino acids: CASGGAYNEQFF. This chain connects TRBV11-2 to TRBJ2-1; no definite D call. The CDR3 sequence is 12 residues long. The V end was cut by 8 bases, the J end by 2 bases, with 7 bases between. Germline V CDR1 and CDR2: SGHAT, FQNNGV. Full variable domain (outside the CDR3, taken from reference TRBV11-2 and TRBJ2-1): EAGVAQSPRYKIIEKRQSVAFWCNPISGHATLYWYQQILGQGPKLLIQFQNNGVVDDSQLPKDRFSAERLKGVDSTLKIQPAKLEDSAVYLCASGGAYNEQFFGPGTRLTVL.

This clonotype showed up many times. J is TRBJ2-7 and V is TRBV7-8; maybe TRBD1 (6 bases). CDR3 size: 14 residues. V lost 8 bases to trimming and J lost 4 bases, with 18 bases between them. Germline CDR1 SGHVS, CDR2 FQNEAQ. The CDR3: CASVSGHLAYEQYF. The DNA of the CDR3 is TGTGCCAGCGTCTCGGGACACTTAGCATACGAGCAGTACTTC.

The sample holds many counts of this clonotype. The CDR3 loop reads CASSLRSGRPYNEQFF. CDR3 DNA sequence: TGTGCCAGCAGCTTACGGAGCGGGAGACCTTACAATGAGCAGTTCTTC. The V call is TRBV7-3, the J call TRBJ2-1; 8 nucleotides align to TRBD2. J lost 4 bases, V lost 2 bases, and 7 bases had no gene match. CDR3 length: 16 residues. Germline CDR1 SGHTA, CDR2 FQGTGA. The complete variable domain, with remaining parts taken from reference TRBV7-3 and TRBJ2-1, reads GAGVSQTPSNKVTEKGKYVELRCDPISGHTALYWYRQSLGQGPEFLIYFQGTGAADDSGLPNDRFFAVRPEGSVSTLKIQRTERGDSAVYLCASSLRSGRPYNEQFFGPGTRLTVL.

This chain joins TRBV29-1 and TRBJ1-1; D remains ambiguous. The CDR3 has 14 residues. CDR1 and CDR2 from the germline V gene are SQVTM and ANQGSEA. The V end lost 4 bases, the J end lost 4 bases, and 16 bases lay between the germline ends. Written as DNA, the CDR3 is TGCAGCGTTGTGAGGCGATCCGCAATCACTGAAGCTTTCTTT. Translating gives CSVVRRSAITEAFF.

This clonotype showed up many times. The chain joins TRBV7-9 to TRBJ2-1; D is undetermined. V was shortened by 5 bases and J by 8 bases, with 7 bases between the two germline ends. CDR3 length equals 11 residues. CDR1 is SEHNR and CDR2 is FQNEAQ in the germline V gene (reference sequence). For the CDR3, the DNA is TGTGCCAGCAGCCATGCGGATGAGCAGTTCTTC. Protein product: CASSHADEQFF.

This chain joins TRBV18 and TRBJ2-5; TRBD2 matches at 10 bases. CDR3 length: 16 amino acids. V was pared by 5 bases and J by 1 base, with 7 bases of the junction left unmatched. Germline-derived CDR1 and CDR2 are KGHSH and LQKENI. CDR3 in DNA: TGTGCCAGCTCATCAACTATAGCGGGAGGCCAAGAGACCCAGTACTTC. It is translated as CASSSTIAGGQETQYF.

This clonotype was counted ten times or more. The CDR3 DNA reads TGTGCCACCAGCAGAGTGGGGGGTCTCCAAGAGACCCAGTACTTC. Translated, it gives CATSRVGGLQETQYF. The chain joins TRBV15 to TRBJ2-5; TRBD2 might be the D (6 bases). Germline CDR1 reads LNHNV; CDR2 reads YYDKDF (reference sequence). V was shortened by 1 base and J by 1 base, with 10 bases between the two germline ends. This CDR3 is 15 amino acids long.

The V call is TRBV15, the J call TRBJ1-3, with TRBD1 as a possible D gene (6 bases). Looked up from germline, CDR1 is LNHNV and CDR2 is YYDKDF (reference sequence). Trimming removed 5 bases at V and 2 bases at J, with 13 bases between. The CDR3 extends over 15 amino acids. CDR3 amino acids: CATSALGGPGNTIYF. CDR3 DNA sequence: TGTGCCACCAGCGCCTTGGGGGGCCCTGGAAACACCATATATTTT. The complete variable domain, with remaining parts taken from reference TRBV15 and TRBJ1-3, reads DAMVIQNPRYQVTQFGKPVTLSCSQTLNHNVMYWYQQKSSQAPKLLFHYYDKDFNNEADTPDNFQSRRPNTSFCFLDIRSPGLGDTAMYLCATSALGGPGNTIYFGEGSWLTVV.

This clonotype was detected many times. V usage is TRBV12-3 or TRBV12-4 and J usage is TRBJ2-1; 15 bases match TRBD2. CDR3 length: 14 amino acids. J gave up 10 bases and V 7 bases, and 5 bases lay outside the gene matches. The CDR3: CASISGTSGREQFF. As DNA, the CDR3 is TGTGCCAGCATCTCCGGGACTAGCGGGAGGGAGCAGTTCTTC.